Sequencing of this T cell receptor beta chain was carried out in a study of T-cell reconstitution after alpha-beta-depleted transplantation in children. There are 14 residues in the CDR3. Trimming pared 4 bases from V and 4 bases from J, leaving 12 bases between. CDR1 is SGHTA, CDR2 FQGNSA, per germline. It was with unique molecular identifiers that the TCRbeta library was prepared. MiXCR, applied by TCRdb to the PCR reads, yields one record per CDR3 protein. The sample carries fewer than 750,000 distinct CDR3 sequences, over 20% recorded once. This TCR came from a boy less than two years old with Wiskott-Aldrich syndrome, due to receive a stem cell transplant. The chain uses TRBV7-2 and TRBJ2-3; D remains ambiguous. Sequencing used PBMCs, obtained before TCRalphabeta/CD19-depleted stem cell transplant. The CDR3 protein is CASSSGIPADTQYF. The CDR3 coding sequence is TGTGCCAGCAGCTCTGGGATTCCCGCAGATACGCAGTATTTT.